The 32 T cell receptor beta chains below come from one sample, sequenced in a study of blood T cell repertoires in COVID-19. Libraries were prepared by immunoSEQ multiplex PCR; TCRdb keeps only in-frame clonotypes and omits some of them. Of about 370,000 clones in the sample, around 92% were seen once. Sequenced: peripheral blood. The receptors come from a woman in her 30s with COVID-19, enrolled during active disease.

The chain is built from TRBV7-2 and TRBJ1-3, with a possible D match to TRBD1 (5 bases). This CDR3 region has 15 residues. V was trimmed by 5 bases and J by 4 bases, leaving 15 bases between them. From germline, CDR1 is SGHTA and CDR2 FQGNSA. The CDR3 region has the DNA TGTGCCAGCAGCATTTGGGGCCCTGGCGGAAACACCATATATTTT. This translates into CASSIWGPGGNTIYF.

The V call is TRBV19, the J call TRBJ2-2; 8 positions match TRBD1. This CDR3 is 19 amino acids long. The germline V gene encodes CDR1 LNHDA and CDR2 SQIVND (reference sequence). V lost 5 bases to trimming and J lost 2 bases; unmatched junction nucleotides: 16. The DNA of the CDR3 is TGTGCCAGTAGTTCCCGGACAGGGCAGGTTTCAATAAACACCGGGGAGCTGTTTTTT. Its translation is CASSSRTGQVSINTGELFF.

V usage is TRBV28 and J usage is TRBJ2-7, with 15 bases matching TRBD2. The CDR3 runs to 19 residues. Per germline, CDR1 MDHEN and CDR2 SYDVKM. V shed 6 bases and J 0 bases; nucleotides not matched to a gene: 12. The CDR3 loop is CASSPLGTSGRTHSYEQYV. The CDR3 DNA reads TGTGCCAGCAGCCCCCTCGGGACTAGCGGGAGGACCCACTCCTACGAGCAGTACGTC.

This clone was counted once. The rearrangement uses TRBV20-1 and TRBJ2-1; TRBD2 matches 8 bases. The CDR3 totals 14 residues. Looked up from germline, CDR1 is DFQATT and CDR2 is SNEGSKA (reference sequence). Unmatched junction bases numbered 6, after V lost 3 bases and J lost 5 bases. The CDR3 DNA sequence: TGCAGTGCTAGTGCCGGGAGGGGGGACAATGAGCAGTTCTTC. It is translated as CSASAGRGDNEQFF.

CDR3 nucleotides: TGTGCCAGCAGCTTAGTGTCGCTCAGGGGGCGACAGCCCCAGCATTTT. Amino acid sequence: CASSLVSLRGRQPQHF. This chain links TRBV7-9 with TRBJ1-5, with 8 bases identical to TRBD1. The CDR3 is 16 amino acids. V trimming: 1 base; J trimming: 7 bases; junction bases outside the gene matches: 9. CDR1 is SEHNR and CDR2 is FQNEAQ in the germline V gene (reference sequence).

In its sample, this clone was seen once. The chain recombines TRBV9 with TRBJ2-1; 10 bases are shared with TRBD2. Germline CDR1 and CDR2: SGDLS and YYNGEE. J was trimmed by 6 bases and V by 2 bases; bases with no gene match: 17. The CDR3 loop spans 19 amino acids. CDR3 nucleotide sequence: TGTGCCAGCAGCGTTGCGACAATTCTAGCGGGAGAGAGGGGCAATGAGCAGTTCTTC. This codes for CASSVATILAGERGNEQFF.

Worth noting for this clone: Within the sample, other DNA sequences also encode this same CDR3. The J gene is TRBJ1-1, the V gene TRBV10-3; TRBD1 matches 8 bases. The germline V gene has CDR1 ENHRY and CDR2 SYGVKD. The CDR3 is made up of 12 amino acids. The ends lost 5 bases at V and 6 bases at J; junction bases unmatched: 2. The CDR3, as DNA: TGTGCCATCAGTCCAGGGGGCCCTGAAGCTTTCTTT. It specifies CAISPGGPEAFF.

This sequence joins TRBV5-1 and TRBJ2-7; TRBD2 is a possible D gene (6 bases). Germline lookup yields CDR1 SGHRS and CDR2 YFSETQ. Between the trimmed V and J ends, which lost 2 bases and 3 bases, there was a span of 12 bases. The CDR3 runs 14 residues. The CDR3 sequence: CASSFGPGSYEQYF. The DNA for the CDR3 is TGCGCCAGCAGCTTCGGTCCCGGGAGCTACGAGCAGTACTTC.

The chain is built from TRBV4-3 and TRBJ1-1; 8 bases are shared with TRBD1. The CDR3 contains 15 residues. V trimming: 0 bases; J trimming: 1 base; junction bases outside the gene matches: 1. Germline values: CDR1 LGHNA, CDR2 YSLEER. The CDR3 spells CASSQDDRGNTEAFF. The DNA of the CDR3 is TGCGCCAGCAGCCAAGACGACAGGGGGAACACTGAAGCTTTCTTT.

This chain uses TRBV19 with TRBJ2-1; 12 bases match TRBD2. Germline CDR1 and CDR2: LNHDA and SQIVND (reference sequence). The CDR3 covers 18 residues. V trimming: 5 bases; J trimming: 5 bases; junction bases outside the gene matches: 13. CDR3 region: CASSLNTWTSGVNNEQFF. CDR3 bases: TGTGCCAGTAGTCTGAACACCTGGACTAGCGGGGTTAACAATGAGCAGTTCTTC.

V is TRBV7-2 and J is TRBJ1-2, with 9 bases identical to TRBD1. Germline V CDR1 and CDR2: SGHTA, FQGNSA. V shed 2 bases and J 0 bases; nucleotides not matched to a gene: 4. The CDR3 covers 16 residues. CDR3 loop: CASSLYTGGSNYGYTF. CDR3 in DNA: TGTGCCAGCAGCTTATACACAGGGGGCTCTAACTATGGCTACACCTTC. Full variable domain (missing parts from reference TRBV7-2 and TRBJ1-2): GAGVSQSPSNKVTEKGKDVELRCDPISGHTALYWYRQSLGQGLEFLIYFQGNSAPDKSGLPSDRFSAERTGGSVSTLTIQRTQQEDSAVYLCASSLYTGGSNYGYTFGSGTRLTVV.

The chain uses TRBV29-1 and TRBJ1-1, with D possibly TRBD1 on 5 matching bases. The CDR3 loop spans 14 amino acids. Germline CDR1 and CDR2: SQVTM and ANQGSEA. Trimming pared 4 bases from V and 2 bases from J, leaving 14 bases between. The CDR3 spells CSVVIAGPNTEAFF. DNA of the CDR3: TGCAGCGTTGTGATCGCAGGGCCCAACACTGAAGCTTTCTTT.

The chain joins TRBV29-1 to TRBJ1-2; TRBD1 is a possible D gene (6 bases). Trimming shortened V by 7 bases and J by 0 bases, and 12 bases separated the two germline ends. The CDR3 consists of 13 residues. Germline V CDR1 and CDR2: SQVTM, ANQGSEA. The CDR3 region has the DNA TGCAGCGCACGGGACACCACTAACTATGGCTACACCTTC. It codes for CSARDTTNYGYTF.

In its sample, this clone was seen once. The V gene is TRBV4-1, the J gene TRBJ1-1, with TRBD1 identical over 7 bases. Germline values: CDR1 MGHRA, CDR2 YSYEKL. The CDR3 sequence is 15 residues long. The J segment lost 1 base and the V segment lost 4 bases, leaving 6 bases of the junction unmatched. The CDR3 spells CASSLPGTENTEAFF. CDR3 coding DNA: TGCGCCAGCAGCCTACCCGGGACAGAGAACACTGAAGCTTTCTTT.

The V call is TRBV4-3, the J call TRBJ2-3, with TRBD2 matching over 8 bases. CDR3 size: 17 residues. Germline loops: CDR1 LGHNA, CDR2 YSLEER. Trimming cost V 4 bases and J 1 base; bases outside gene matches: 10. CDR3 bases: TGCGCCAGCAGCCTCACGGGGGGGGGCTTGGGCACAGATACGCAGTATTTT. It codes for CASSLTGGGLGTDTQYF.

This chain joins TRBV10-2 and TRBJ2-7; 12 bases fit TRBD1. J was trimmed by 6 bases and V by 6 bases; bases with no gene match: 6. The CDR3 is 14 amino acids. Looked up from germline, CDR1 is WSHSY and CDR2 is SAAADI. Here the CDR3 DNA reads TGCGCCAGCAGATCCGGGACAGGGGGCCTCGAGCAGTACGTC. It is translated as CASRSGTGGLEQYV.

This chain uses TRBV18 with TRBJ1-1; possibly TRBD1 for D (6 bases). Germline assignment: CDR1 KGHSH and CDR2 LQKENI. The CDR3 runs 13 residues. Trimming left V 0 bases short and J 4 bases short, with 6 bases between. This CDR3 is CASSPPQGTEAFF. CDR3 bases: TGTGCCAGCTCACCACCACAGGGCACTGAAGCTTTCTTT.

V gene TRBV7-6 combines with J gene TRBJ2-3; 9 bases are shared with TRBD2. With V trimmed by 5 bases and J by 4 bases, 7 bases remained unmatched. CDR1 SGHVS and CDR2 FNYEAQ come from the germline V gene. The length of the CDR3 is 15 residues. CDR3 residues: CASSPTGGGADTQYF. CDR3 bases: TGTGCCAGCAGCCCGACTGGCGGGGGGGCAGATACGCAGTATTTT. Full variable domain (remainder filled in from reference TRBV7-6 and TRBJ2-3): GAGVSQSPRYKVTKRGQDVALRCDPISGHVSLYWYRQALGQGPEFLTYFNYEAQQDKSGLPNDRFSAERPEGSISTLTIQRTEQRDSAMYRCASSPTGGGADTQYFGPGTRLTVL.

V and J are TRBV10-3 and TRBJ1-2; the D gene is possibly TRBD1 (6 bases). Germline V gives CDR1 ENHRY, CDR2 SYGVKD. Trimming took 4 bases from V and 3 from J, leaving 24 bases between them. The CDR3 consists of 18 residues. The CDR3 sequence: CAISAFPNTGTQDYGYTF. The DNA for the CDR3 is TGTGCCATCAGTGCCTTTCCAAACACCGGGACACAAGACTATGGCTACACCTTC.

The genes are TRBV7-8 and TRBJ1-6, with a weak D call TRBD1 (5 bases). The V and J ends lost 5 bases and 9 bases respectively, with 17 bases between them. This CDR3 has 15 amino acids. Germline lookup yields CDR1 SGHVS and CDR2 FQNEAQ. The CDR3 sequence: CASSLNAGYGSPLHF. CDR3 nucleotides: TGTGCCAGCAGCCTAAACGCAGGGTATGGTTCACCCCTCCACTTT.

Comment on this clone: Other nucleotide sequences from this sample produce the same CDR3. J is TRBJ2-7 and V is TRBV11-3, with 8 bases that match TRBD1. This CDR3 is 14 amino acids long. Per germline, CDR1 SGHNT and CDR2 YENEEA. The trim removed 5 bases at V and 6 bases at J, leaving 9 bases unmatched. For the CDR3, the DNA is TGTGCCAGCAGCCCGAGGACAGGGTCAGGCGAGCAGTACTTC. Protein product: CASSPRTGSGEQYF. Complete variable domain (other parts from reference TRBV11-3 and TRBJ2-7): EAGVVQSPRYKIIEKKQPVAFWCNPISGHNTLYWYLQNLGQGPELLIRYENEEAVDDSQLPKDRFSAERLKGVDSTLKIQPAELGDSAVYLCASSPRTGSGEQYFGPGTRLTVT.

V usage is TRBV5-5 and J usage is TRBJ2-2; 8 bases agree with TRBD2. Germline trimming cut 0 bases from V and 0 bases from J; bases unmatched to any gene: 4. The CDR3 loop spans 17 amino acids. Germline CDR1 SGHKS, CDR2 YYEKEE (reference sequence). The CDR3 DNA reads TGTGCCAGCAGCTTGGTGGGCGGGGGGCCGAACACCGGGGAGCTGTTTTTT. This translates into CASSLVGGGPNTGELFF.

This chain uses TRBV12-3 or TRBV12-4 with TRBJ1-2, with D unclear. This CDR3 comprises 13 residues. Trimming pared 2 bases from V and 7 bases from J, leaving 11 bases between. The CDR3 nucleotides are TGTGCCAGCAGTTTATCGGCCGGAGGTGGCTACACCTTC. It encodes CASSLSAGGGYTF.

Note on this clone: Other DNA sequences in this sample translate to the same CDR3. The V call is TRBV9, the J call TRBJ1-1; D uncertain. The length of the CDR3 is 13 residues. Per germline, CDR1 SGDLS and CDR2 YYNGEE. V lost 0 bases and J 2 bases, leaving 5 bases between the germline ends. The CDR3 bases are TGTGCCAGCAGCGTAGGGCCCAACACTGAAGCTTTCTTT. This encodes CASSVGPNTEAFF.

This chain links TRBV30 with TRBJ2-3, with a weak D call TRBD2 (7 bases). CDR3 length: 15 residues. Trimming cost V 7 bases and J 4 bases, with 21 bases left between them. Germline V lookup: CDR1 GTSNPN, CDR2 SVGIG (reference sequence). CDR3 in DNA: TGTGCCTTGTTACAGGGTCTCACTAGCGCAGATACGCAGTATTTT. It encodes CALLQGLTSADTQYF.

A word on this clone: In the same sample, other DNA sequences code for this CDR3. V gene TRBV4-2 combines with J gene TRBJ2-7; 11 positions match TRBD1. Germline CDR1 and CDR2: LGHNA and YNFKEQ. This CDR3 contains 16 residues. V shed 0 bases and J 10 bases; nucleotides not matched to a gene: 11. The CDR3 coding sequence is TGTGCCAGCAGCCAAGAAAGAGGGACAGGGGGACTCTATCAGTACTTC. Translated, it gives CASSQERGTGGLYQYF.

The sample holds a few counts of this clone. The gene calls are TRBV7-2 and TRBJ2-5; D is ambiguous. The CDR3 length is 16 residues. Germline values: CDR1 SGHTA, CDR2 FQGNSA. V gave up 7 bases and J gave up 4 bases, with 22 bases separating them. CDR3 loop: CASTQWSLYPRETQYF. CDR3 DNA: TGTGCCAGCACCCAATGGTCGTTGTACCCGCGAGAGACCCAGTACTTC.

Only a few counts were recorded for this clone. This chain uses TRBV7-2 with TRBJ2-7; 9 bases are a match to TRBD2. With 4 bases clipped from V and 7 bases from J, the junction kept 14 bases outside the gene matches. The CDR3 runs 16 residues. The germline gives CDR1 SGHTA, CDR2 FQGNSA. CDR3 sequence: CASSSSGIAGAGEQYV. The CDR3 DNA sequence: TGTGCCAGCAGCTCCTCGGGGATAGCGGGAGCCGGGGAGCAGTACGTC.

The chain is built from TRBV15 and TRBJ1-2; D unclear. The V gene lost 1 base and the J gene lost 4 bases, with 16 bases spanning the gap. The CDR3 totals 16 residues. From germline, CDR1 is LNHNV and CDR2 YYDKDF (reference sequence). The CDR3 region is CATSRGSLEGFYGYTF. Written as DNA, the CDR3 is TGTGCCACCAGCAGAGGCTCCTTAGAGGGTTTCTATGGCTACACCTTC.

The V and J genes are TRBV4-1 and TRBJ1-6; 7 bases match TRBD1. V lost 1 base to trimming and J lost 7 bases; unmatched junction nucleotides: 4. The germline CDR1 and CDR2 sequences are MGHRA and YSYEKL. The CDR3 sequence is 15 residues long. CDR3 sequence reads: CASSQGDRSNSPLHF. In nucleotides, the CDR3 is TGCGCCAGCAGCCAAGGGGACAGATCGAATTCACCCCTCCACTTT.

The CDR3 spells CATSREGRAGDGETQYF. As DNA, the CDR3 is TGTGCCACCAGCAGAGAAGGAAGAGCGGGAGACGGAGAGACCCAGTACTTC. The chain recombines TRBV15 with TRBJ2-5; 8 bases align to TRBD2. Germline values: CDR1 LNHNV, CDR2 YYDKDF (reference sequence). Trimming removed 0 bases from V and 4 bases from J; junction bases left unmatched: 10. The CDR3 spans 17 residues.

The chain uses TRBV4-3 and TRBJ2-4; 9 nucleotides line up with TRBD1. From germline, CDR1 is LGHNA and CDR2 YSLEER. V shed 1 base and J 5 bases; nucleotides not matched to a gene: 9. The CDR3 sequence is 17 residues long. CDR3 nucleotides: TGCGCCAGCAGCCAAGGGGGACAGGGAGGGGTGCAAAACATTCAGTACTTC. It yields the protein CASSQGGQGGVQNIQYF.